This T cell receptor (beta chain) emerged from a study of CD8 T cells in ankylosing spondylitis. TCRdb called the 5' RACE reads again in MiXCR, with one record for every CDR3 protein. The sample lists about 110,000 distinct CDR3 sequences; approximately 25% were seen once. The ends were cut back, 3 bases at V and 3 bases at J, with 15 bases in the middle. Per the germline V gene, CDR1 is SGHAT and CDR2 is FQNNGV. The CDR3 runs to 16 residues. This clonotype has ten or more counts. The TCR originated in a male donor with ankylosing spondylitis. The material sequenced was synovial fluid, either unsorted or a sorted T cell fraction (not recorded which). This chain connects TRBV11-2 to TRBJ1-5; a weak D match, TRBD1 (5 bases). CDR3 amino acids: CASSLDTGTSNQPQHF. CDR3 bases: TGTGCCAGCAGCTTGGACACCGGGACTTCCAATCAGCCCCAGCATTTT.